One and the same sample provided the 16 T cell receptor beta chains below, sequenced in a study of Ad26.COV2.S vaccination and SARS-CoV-2 variants. The sample's treatment: around 19 received Ad26.COV2.S at low or high dose, single or two shots; roughly 5 received placebo; per-sample allocation not given. Repertoires come from day 63 after the first vaccine or placebo injection. The data were produced by immunoSEQ multiplex PCR, yet TCRdb's version contains in-frame clones alone and is incomplete. The table has 300,000 to 400,000 clones, around 83% seen once; the top ten hold approximately 1.9%. Source: peripheral blood, taken in a trial of Ad26.COV2.S vaccine versus placebo. The receptors originated from a person between 18 and 65 years old who received the Ad26.COV2.S COVID-19 vaccine or a placebo.

The chain has TRBV3-1 (or the pseudogene TRBV3-2) and TRBJ2-5; 15 bases are shared with TRBD2. There are 17 residues in the CDR3. V lost 2 bases, J lost 5 bases, and 6 bases stayed unmatched. Germline values: CDR1 LGHDT, CDR2 YNNKEL (reference sequence). The CDR3 region has the DNA TGTGCCAGCAGCCAAAGGACTAGCGGGGGGGTTGAGGAGACCCAGTACTTC. Translated: CASSQRTSGGVEETQYF.

This rearrangement joins TRBV5-4 to TRBJ1-4; D unresolved. The V end was cut by 0 bases, the J end by 4 bases, with 7 bases between. This CDR3 comprises 14 residues. Germline values: CDR1 SGHNT, CDR2 YYREEE (reference sequence). The CDR3 reads CASSLGGHNEKLFF. DNA for the CDR3: TGTGCCAGCAGCTTGGGCGGCCATAATGAAAAACTGTTTTTT.

This clone was seen a few times. The chain joins TRBV7-9 to TRBJ2-7, with 8 bases lining up with TRBD1. The germline CDR1 and CDR2 sequences are SEHNR and FQNEAQ (reference sequence). The CDR3 length is 14 residues. J gave up 3 bases and V 1 base, and 2 bases lay outside the gene matches. For the CDR3, the DNA is TGTGCCAGCAGCTTAGGGACAGGGAGCTACGAGCAGTACTTC. It is translated as CASSLGTGSYEQYF.

V usage is TRBV30 and J usage is TRBJ1-5; tentatively, D is TRBD1 (6 bases). Germline V gene data show CDR1 as GTSNPN and CDR2 as SVGIG (reference sequence). Trimming took 2 bases from V and 2 from J, leaving 10 bases between them. The CDR3 consists of 14 residues. The CDR3 sequence: CAWSSNRGNQPQHF. The CDR3 DNA sequence: TGTGCCTGGAGTTCGAACAGGGGCAATCAGCCCCAGCATTTT.

This chain links TRBV3-1 (or the pseudogene TRBV3-2) with TRBJ1-4; D perhaps matches TRBD1 (6 bases). From germline, CDR1 is LGHDT and CDR2 YNNKEL (reference sequence). The CDR3 has 15 amino acids. V lost 4 bases and J 10 bases, leaving 19 bases between the germline ends. CDR3 protein: CASSRDRSWEAKLFF. The CDR3 DNA reads TGTGCCAGCAGCCGCGACAGGTCGTGGGAAGCAAAACTGTTTTTT.

The chain recombines TRBV7-9 with TRBJ1-1, with 7 bases fitting TRBD1. Germline-derived CDR1 and CDR2 are SEHNR and FQNEAQ (reference sequence). Trimming took 3 bases from V and 3 from J; bases not matched to a gene: 10. This CDR3 has 16 amino acids. The CDR3 loop reads CASSLTGWRIDTEAFF. Here the CDR3 DNA reads TGTGCCAGCAGCTTGACAGGGTGGAGGATCGACACTGAAGCTTTCTTT.

This chain connects TRBV5-8 to TRBJ2-1; unclear D gene. Deletions cut 1 base from V and 5 bases from J, with 7 bases between. Germline CDR1 reads SGHTS; CDR2 reads YDEGEE. The CDR3 totals 13 residues. CDR3 coding DNA: TGTGCCAGCAGCTTGACTAATAACAATGAGCAGTTCTTC. Translating gives CASSLTNNNEQFF.

This rearrangement joins TRBV9 to TRBJ2-3; TRBD2 is a possible D gene (6 bases). The germline V gene encodes CDR1 SGDLS and CDR2 YYNGEE. The CDR3 totals 16 residues. Deletions cut 0 bases from V and 2 bases from J, with 13 bases between. The DNA of the CDR3 is TGTGCCAGCAGCGTAGGTACGGGGGTTACCACAGATACGCAGTATTTT. Its protein is CASSVGTGVTTDTQYF.

This chain uses TRBV24-1 with TRBJ2-2; D may be TRBD2 (6 bases). Per the germline V gene, CDR1 is KGHDR and CDR2 is SFDVKD. The CDR3 sequence is 14 residues long. Trimming pared 4 bases from V and 6 bases from J, leaving 11 bases between. CDR3 region: CATSEEGLAGELFF. In DNA form, the CDR3 reads TGTGCCACCAGTGAGGAGGGCCTCGCCGGGGAGCTGTTTTTT.

This chain joins TRBV5-4 and TRBJ2-2; 7 bases map to TRBD1. The V segment lost 4 bases and the J segment 1 base; nucleotides outside the gene matches: 1. The CDR3 runs to 14 residues. From germline, CDR1 is SGHNT and CDR2 YYREEE (reference sequence). Here the CDR3 DNA reads TGTGCCAGCAGCCGGACAGGGAACACCGGGGAGCTGTTTTTT. Protein: CASSRTGNTGELFF.

The rearrangement joins TRBV4-3 to TRBJ2-5; TRBD1 is a possible D gene (6 bases). CDR3 length equals 15 residues. CDR1 LGHNA and CDR2 YSLEER come from the germline V gene. The germline V and J ends were trimmed by 3 bases and 2 bases, with 13 bases remaining between them. The CDR3 loop is CASSHTRGRQETQYF. The CDR3 bases are TGCGCCAGCAGCCATACCAGGGGCCGGCAAGAGACCCAGTACTTC.

The gene calls are TRBV4-3 and TRBJ1-6; no definite D call. The CDR3 is 16 residues long. The V and J ends lost 2 bases and 8 bases respectively, with 16 bases between them. Per germline, CDR1 LGHNA and CDR2 YSLEER. The CDR3 coding sequence is TGCGCCAGCAGCCAACTTGGATCAGATGGGTATTCACCCCTCCACTTT. It codes for CASSQLGSDGYSPLHF.

The CDR3, as DNA: TGTGCCAGCAGCCAGACTAGTGTACAGCCCCAGCATTTT. Amino acid sequence: CASSQTSVQPQHF. The genes are TRBV3-1 (or the pseudogene TRBV3-2) and TRBJ1-5, with unresolved D. Trimming cost V 3 bases and J 7 bases, with 10 bases left between them. This CDR3 has 13 amino acids. From germline, CDR1 is LGHDT and CDR2 YNNKEL (reference sequence).

The chain uses TRBV6-5 and TRBJ1-2; 7 nucleotides line up with TRBD1. Germline CDR1 reads MNHEY; CDR2 reads SVGAGI. V trimming: 8 bases; J trimming: 6 bases; junction bases outside the gene matches: 15. This CDR3 contains 15 residues. CDR3 nucleotide sequence: TGTGCCAGCTCCAGGGGAGGGGGCGGCTTTAATGGCTACACCTTC. Protein: CASSRGGGGFNGYTF.

The chain employs TRBV30 and TRBJ1-1; 7 bases are shared with TRBD1. Germline V gene data show CDR1 as GTSNPN and CDR2 as SVGIG (reference sequence). V was pared by 7 bases and J by 0 bases, with 8 bases of the junction left unmatched. The CDR3 length is 14 residues. In DNA, the CDR3 is TGTGCCTCTAAAACAGGGGTAATGAACACTGAAGCTTTCTTT. Protein sequence: CASKTGVMNTEAFF.

The chain recombines TRBV9 with TRBJ2-5, with D perhaps matching TRBD1 (6 bases). Deletions cut 0 bases from V and 1 base from J, with 10 bases between. CDR1 and CDR2 from the germline V gene are SGDLS and YYNGEE. The CDR3 sequence is 15 residues long. CDR3 in amino acids: CASSVAEGGQETQYF. In DNA form, the CDR3 reads TGTGCCAGCAGCGTAGCTGAAGGGGGCCAAGAGACCCAGTACTTC.